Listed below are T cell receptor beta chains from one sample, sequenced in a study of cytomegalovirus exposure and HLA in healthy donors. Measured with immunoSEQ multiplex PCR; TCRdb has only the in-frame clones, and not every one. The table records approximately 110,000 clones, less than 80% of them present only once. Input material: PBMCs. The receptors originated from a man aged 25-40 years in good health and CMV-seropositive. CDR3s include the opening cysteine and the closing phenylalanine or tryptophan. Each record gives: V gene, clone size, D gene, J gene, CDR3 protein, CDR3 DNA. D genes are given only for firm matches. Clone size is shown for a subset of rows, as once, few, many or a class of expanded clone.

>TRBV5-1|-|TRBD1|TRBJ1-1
CASRAGTGNTEAFF
TGCGCCAGCAGGGCCGGGACAGGAAACACTGAAGCTTTCTTT
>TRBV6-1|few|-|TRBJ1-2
CASRGEAGGRGYTF
TGTGCCAGCAGAGGCGAGGCGGGGGGCCGTGGCTACACCTTC
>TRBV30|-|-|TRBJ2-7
CAWSVLPRLDRSYEQYF
TGTGCCTGGAGTGTACTCCCTCGACTCGACCGAAGCTACGAGCAGTACTTC
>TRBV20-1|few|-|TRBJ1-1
CSALRNTEAFF
TGCAGTGCTCTAAGGAACACTGAAGCTTTCTTT
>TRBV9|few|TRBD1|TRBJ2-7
CASSLTGREQYF
TGTGCCAGCAGCCTGACAGGGCGCGAGCAGTACTTC
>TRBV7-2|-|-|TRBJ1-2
CASSSRGGYGYTF
TGTGCCAGCAGCTCACGGGGTGGTTATGGCTACACCTTC
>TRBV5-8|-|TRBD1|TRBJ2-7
CASGVRGLDEQYF
TGTGCCAGTGGGGTTAGGGGGCTGGACGAGCAGTACTTC
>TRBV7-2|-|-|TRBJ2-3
CASSRVATSTDTQYF
TGTGCCAGCAGCCGTGTAGCCACTAGCACAGATACGCAGTATTTT
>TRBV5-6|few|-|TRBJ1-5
CASSFPGPNQPQHF
TGTGCCAGCAGCTTTCCAGGCCCTAATCAGCCCCAGCATTTT
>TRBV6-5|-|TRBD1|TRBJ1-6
CASSLDRVTFSPLHF
TGTGCCAGCAGTTTAGACAGGGTTACTTTTTCACCCCTCCACTTT
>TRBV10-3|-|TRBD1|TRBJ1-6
CAISESGQGDSPLHF
TGTGCCATCAGTGAGTCCGGACAGGGGGATTCACCCCTCCACTTT
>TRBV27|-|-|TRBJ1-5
CASSLERGQPQHF
TGTGCCAGCAGTTTAGAGCGGGGCCAGCCCCAGCATTTT
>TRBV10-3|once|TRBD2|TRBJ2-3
CAISDFGTSGGRTDTQYF
TGTGCCATCAGCGACTTCGGGACTAGCGGGGGGCGCACAGATACGCAGTATTTT
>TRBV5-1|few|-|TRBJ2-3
CASSQPRVDSDTQYF
TGCGCCAGCAGCCAACCGAGGGTCGACTCAGATACGCAGTATTTT
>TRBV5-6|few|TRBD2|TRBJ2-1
CASSFWGGNGNEQFF
TGTGCCAGCAGCTTTTGGGGGGGGAATGGCAATGAGCAGTTCTTC
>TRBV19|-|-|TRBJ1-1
CASSIDQGSAFF
TGTGCCAGTAGTATAGATCAGGGTTCAGCTTTCTTT
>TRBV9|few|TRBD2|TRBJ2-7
CASSDGIGGAPYEQYF
TGTGCCAGCAGCGATGGAATCGGGGGGGCCCCTTACGAGCAGTACTTC
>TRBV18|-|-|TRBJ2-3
CASSLFSTDTQYF
TGTGCCAGCTCCCTCTTCAGCACAGATACGCAGTATTTT
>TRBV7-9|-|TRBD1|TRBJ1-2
CASSFAGGDPYGYTF
TGTGCCAGCAGCTTTGCAGGGGGCGATCCCTATGGCTACACCTTC
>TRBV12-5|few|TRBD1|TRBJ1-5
CASGFGQGLSNQPQHF
TGTGCTAGTGGTTTTGGACAGGGGTTAAGCAATCAGCCCCAGCATTTT
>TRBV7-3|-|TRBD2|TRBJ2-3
CASSPGLAGGVGDTQYF
TGTGCCAGCAGCCCTGGACTAGCGGGGGGGGTTGGAGATACGCAGTATTTT
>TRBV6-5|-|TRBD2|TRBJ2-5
CASSYNPSGGTETQYF
TGTGCCAGCAGTTACAACCCTAGCGGGGGGACGGAGACCCAGTACTTC
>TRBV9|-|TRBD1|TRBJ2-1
CASSVRGTGQSYNEQFF
TGTGCCAGCAGCGTGCGCGGCACGGGACAGAGCTACAATGAGCAGTTCTTC
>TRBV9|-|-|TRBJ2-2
CASSVAANTGELFF
TGTGCCAGCAGCGTAGCCGCGAACACCGGGGAGCTGTTTTTT
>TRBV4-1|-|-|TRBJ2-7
CASSQEARRPYEQYF
TGCGCCAGCAGCCAAGAAGCCAGGCGCCCCTACGAGCAGTACTTC
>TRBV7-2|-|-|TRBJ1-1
CASSLSAGRAFF
TGTGCCAGCAGCTTAAGTGCGGGGCGGGCTTTCTTT
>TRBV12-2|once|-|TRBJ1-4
CASRNRQGLPSPRNEKLFF
TGTGCAAGTCGAAACCGACAGGGATTACCGAGCCCAAGAAATGAAAAACTGTTTTTT
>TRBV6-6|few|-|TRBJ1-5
CASSLQASNQPQHF
TGTGCCAGCAGTTTACAGGCTAGCAATCAGCCCCAGCATTTT
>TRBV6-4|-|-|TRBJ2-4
CASTDRPLAKNIQYF
TGTGCCAGTACGGACAGACCCCTAGCCAAAAACATTCAGTACTTC
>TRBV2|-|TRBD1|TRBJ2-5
CASLSPPAGTGFETQYF
TGTGCCAGCCTGTCGCCCCCGGCCGGGACAGGGTTTGAGACCCAGTACTTC
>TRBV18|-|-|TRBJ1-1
CASSPPDTWNAEAFF
TGTGCCAGCTCACCACCCGACACTTGGAACGCTGAAGCTTTCTTT
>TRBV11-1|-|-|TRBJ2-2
CASSLETGMGVSGGELFF
TGTGCCAGCAGCTTAGAAACAGGCATGGGCGTCTCGGGCGGGGAGCTGTTTTTT
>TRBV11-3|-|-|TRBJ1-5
CASSAKRGGVWQPQHF
TGTGCCAGCAGCGCCAAAAGAGGGGGGGTCTGGCAGCCCCAGCATTTT
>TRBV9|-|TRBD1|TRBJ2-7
CASSPGQNSYEQYF
TGTGCCAGCAGTCCGGGACAGAACTCCTACGAGCAGTACTTC
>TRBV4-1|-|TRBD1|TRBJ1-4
CASSQDWDSGEKLFF
TGCGCCAGCAGCCAAGACTGGGACAGCGGGGAAAAACTGTTTTTT
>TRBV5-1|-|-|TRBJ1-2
CASSPVPRGDGYTF
TGCGCCAGCAGCCCGGTCCCACGGGGTGATGGCTACACCTTC
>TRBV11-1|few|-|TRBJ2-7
CATSQAYEQYF
TGTGCCACTAGTCAAGCCTACGAGCAGTACTTC
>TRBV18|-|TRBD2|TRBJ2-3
CASSPIAGIGTDTQYF
TGTGCCAGCTCACCAATAGCGGGGATAGGCACAGATACGCAGTATTTT
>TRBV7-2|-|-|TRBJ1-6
CASSLLGVNSPLHF
TGTGCCAGCAGCTTACTAGGGGTTAATTCACCCCTCCACTTT
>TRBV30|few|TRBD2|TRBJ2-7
CACHPASGGFSYEQYF
TGTGCCTGTCATCCGGCTAGCGGGGGGTTCTCCTACGAGCAGTACTTC
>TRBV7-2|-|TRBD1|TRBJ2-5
CASSLRRGRGETQYF
TGTGCCAGCAGCCTTCGCAGGGGGCGCGGAGAGACCCAGTACTTC
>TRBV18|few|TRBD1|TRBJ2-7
CASSPWTGRDYEQYF
TGTGCCAGCTCACCTTGGACAGGGAGAGACTACGAGCAGTACTTC
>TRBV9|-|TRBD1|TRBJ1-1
CASSPDRVWSEAFF
TGTGCCAGCAGCCCCGACAGGGTGTGGTCTGAAGCTTTCTTT